This T cell receptor (beta chain) was retrieved from a study of blood T cell repertoires in COVID-19. For the study at large: Acute and convalescent COVID-19 specimens originated in the United States, Italy and Spain. The analysed material was cDNA or gDNA that came from T cells, B-cell-depleted T cells, or PBMCs.

TCRdb keeps only in-frame clones here, not all; method: immunoSEQ multiplex PCR. The repertoire holds 300,000 to 400,000 clones, with 75% to 90% as singletons. Participant ages covered roughly 18 to 89 years across some 25 US areas. Participant-given clinical history determined each cohort assignment. The CDR3 has 15 amino acids. Germline-derived CDR1 and CDR2 are SEHNR and FQNEAQ (reference sequence). Trimming removed 7 bases at V and 2 bases at J, with 16 bases between. The source of this sequence is a woman in her twenties or thirties who had been exposed to COVID-19. The sequenced sample consisted of PBMCs or T cells enriched from blood (not recorded which). This chain connects TRBV7-9 to TRBJ2-3; D perhaps matches TRBD2 (6 bases). The CDR3 DNA sequence: TGTGCCAGCACGCGGGATACTTTTCCCACAGATACGCAGTATTTT. Amino acid sequence: CASTRDTFPTDTQYF.